The rows below give T cell receptor beta chains drawn from one sample of a study of shared clonotypes between healthy human individuals. Repertoires were generated with immunoSEQ multiplex PCR, while TCRdb's copy carries only in-frame clones and drops some. Here the sample spans 450,000 to 600,000 clones, about 80% being singletons. Sequencing used PBMCs. These receptors were obtained from a woman aged 40 to 50 in good health. Some clones in this sample may be carry-over from other donors' samples. Each CDR3 is given with its conserved first and last residue. D genes are given only for firm matches. Clone size is not always given. Where it is, it says once, few, many or a class for expanded clones.

CDR3: CASRGTGENTEAFF
DNA: TGTGCCAGCAGAGGGACAGGGGAGAACACTGAAGCTTTCTTT
V: TRBV28
size: few
J: TRBJ1-1
D: TRBD1

CDR3: CASSLRDYEQYF
DNA: TGTGCCAGCAGTTTAAGGGATTACGAGCAGTACTTC
V: TRBV28
size: -
J: TRBJ2-7
D: -

CDR3: CASSVSGTSGYNEQFF
DNA: TGTGCCAGTAGTGTCTCCGGGACTAGCGGCTACAATGAGCAGTTCTTC
V: TRBV19
size: -
J: TRBJ2-1
D: TRBD2

CDR3: CASSLPGGPIREQYF
DNA: TGTGCCAGCAGTTTACCCGGTGGGCCCATACGTGAGCAGTACTTC
V: TRBV28
size: -
J: TRBJ2-7
D: -

CDR3: CASEGATDTQYF
DNA: TGTGCCAGCGAGGGGGCAACAGATACGCAGTATTTT
V: TRBV28
size: -
J: TRBJ2-3
D: TRBD1

CDR3: CASSFSASGRGTYEQYF
DNA: TGTGCCAGCAGCTTTTCGGCTAGCGGGAGAGGGACCTACGAGCAGTACTTC
V: TRBV5-8
size: -
J: TRBJ2-7
D: TRBD2

CDR3: CASTTTGKDEQFF
DNA: TGTGCCAGCACCACGACAGGGAAGGATGAGCAGTTCTTC
V: TRBV2
size: -
J: TRBJ2-1
D: TRBD1

CDR3: CASSFSGDTQYF
DNA: TGTGCCAGCAGCTTCTCGGGGGATACGCAGTATTTT
V: TRBV7-6
size: -
J: TRBJ2-3
D: -

CDR3: CASRSYRGIRYEQYF
DNA: TGTGCCAGCAGGTCTTACAGGGGGATAAGGTACGAGCAGTACTTC
V: TRBV27
size: -
J: TRBJ2-7
D: TRBD1

CDR3: CASSEASGQGTQYF
DNA: TGTGCCAGCAGCGAAGCTAGCGGCCAGGGGACCCAGTACTTC
V: TRBV9
size: -
J: TRBJ2-5
D: TRBD2

CDR3: CASSGRLAGVQETQYF
DNA: TGTGCCAGCAGCGGTAGACTAGCGGGAGTACAAGAGACCCAGTACTTC
V: TRBV9
size: -
J: TRBJ2-5
D: TRBD2

CDR3: CASSLEALAAYEQYF
DNA: TGCGCCAGCAGCTTGGAGGCGCTAGCGGCCTACGAGCAGTACTTC
V: TRBV5-1
size: -
J: TRBJ2-7
D: TRBD2

CDR3: CASSSFGTGNYGYTF
DNA: TGTGCCAGCAGTTCATTCGGGACTGGGAACTATGGCTACACCTTC
V: TRBV28
size: -
J: TRBJ1-2
D: -

CDR3: CASSLDHAAGTQYF
DNA: TGTGCCAGCAGCTTAGATCACGCGGCGGGGACCCAGTACTTC
V: TRBV7-2
size: once
J: TRBJ2-5
D: -

CDR3: CAISDRGSDSAYTF
DNA: TGTGCCATCAGTGACAGAGGGAGCGACAGTGCCTACACCTTC
V: TRBV10-3
size: -
J: TRBJ1-2
D: -

CDR3: CASGLVLGQGGEQFF
DNA: TGTGCTAGTGGTTTGGTACTTGGTCAGGGGGGGGAGCAGTTCTTC
V: TRBV12-5
size: -
J: TRBJ2-1
D: -

CDR3: CAWSLTPPGLAGGRSDTQYF
DNA: TGTGCCTGGAGTCTCACCCCCCCGGGACTAGCGGGAGGGCGGTCAGATACGCAGTATTTT
V: TRBV30
size: -
J: TRBJ2-3
D: TRBD2

CDR3: CASVGTSGNNEQFF
DNA: TGTGCCAGCGTGGGGACTAGCGGAAACAATGAGCAGTTCTTC
V: TRBV6-6
size: -
J: TRBJ2-1
D: TRBD2